The 2 T cell receptor beta chains reported below all come from one sample, sequenced in a study of T cells after yellow fever vaccination. Using its own MiXCR run on the 5' RACE reads, TCRdb lists one record per CDR3 protein. The sample shows a few hundred thousand distinct CDR3 sequences, roughly 8.7% of them seen only once. Source: PBMCs, taken on the day of the first yellow fever vaccination. These TCRs come from a young man who received the YFV17D yellow fever vaccine.

This clonotype was recorded a few times. The chain combines TRBV11-2 with TRBJ2-2; possibly TRBD2 for D (7 bases). The CDR3 is made up of 18 amino acids. The germline V and J ends were trimmed by 4 bases and 6 bases, with 24 bases remaining between them. Germline V gene data show CDR1 as SGHAT and CDR2 as FQNNGV. CDR3 loop: CASSSLGGGRGRPGELFF. For the CDR3, the DNA is TGTGCCAGCAGCTCGTTAGGGGGGGGGAGAGGGAGACCCGGGGAGCTGTTTTTT.

This clonotype has a handful of counts. The chain has TRBV6-5 and TRBJ2-5; 10 bases line up with TRBD1. Germline CDR1 is MNHEY and CDR2 is SVGAGI. CDR3 length: 19 residues. Trimming cost V 0 bases and J 2 bases; bases outside gene matches: 12. The CDR3 loop is CASSYSKGQGSSTQETQYF. The CDR3 DNA sequence: TGTGCCAGCAGTTACTCGAAGGGACAGGGGTCCTCTACGCAAGAGACCCAGTACTTC.